Listed below are T cell receptor beta chains from one sample, sequenced in a study of cytotoxic CD8 clonotypes in ibrutinib-treated CLL. Produced via immunoSEQ multiplex PCR; TCRdb's table is partial and in-frame only. The sample lists 110,000 to 150,000 clones; under 95% were seen once. Sequenced here: PBMCs, sampled after 12 months of ibrutinib treatment. Source of these receptors: a human donor with chronic lymphocytic leukemia. Both conserved end residues are part of each CDR3. Each record gives: CDR3 protein, CDR3 DNA, V gene, J gene, clone size, D gene. The D gene is left open where the match is weak. A clone size is listed for some rows: how often the clone was seen (once, few, many), or a class if it is expanded.

CDR3 protein: CASSLSTSGLAGGEQFF
CDR3 DNA: TGTGCCAGCAGCTTAAGTACCTCGGGACTAGCGGGAGGTGAGCAGTTCTTC
V gene: TRBV7-2
J gene: TRBJ2-1
clone size: NA
D gene: TRBD2

CDR3 protein: CASSLGWGLNTEAFF
CDR3 DNA: TGTGCCAGCAGCTTAGGTTGGGGGCTAAACACTGAAGCTTTCTTT
V gene: TRBV7-2
J gene: TRBJ1-1
clone size: NA
D gene: NA

CDR3 protein: CASSLLHTSNYEQYF
CDR3 DNA: TGTGCCAGCAGCCTACTTCACACTAGCAACTACGAGCAGTACTTC
V gene: TRBV4-2
J gene: TRBJ2-7
clone size: NA
D gene: NA

CDR3 protein: CAIRGTGGNTEAFF
CDR3 DNA: TGTGCCATCAGGGGGACAGGGGGGAACACTGAAGCTTTCTTT
V gene: TRBV10-3
J gene: TRBJ1-1
clone size: NA
D gene: TRBD1

CDR3 protein: CASRASAFEQYF
CDR3 DNA: TGTGCCTCACGGGCTAGTGCTTTCGAGCAGTACTTC
V gene: TRBV30
J gene: TRBJ2-7
clone size: NA
D gene: NA

CDR3 protein: CASSLFRPPAGAETQYF
CDR3 DNA: TGTGCCAGCAGCTTATTCCGTCCCCCCGCGGGTGCTGAGACCCAGTACTTC
V gene: TRBV7-6
J gene: TRBJ2-5
clone size: NA
D gene: NA

CDR3 protein: CASSLRGNTEAFF
CDR3 DNA: TGTGCCAGCAGTCTGAGGGGGAACACTGAAGCTTTCTTT
V gene: TRBV28
J gene: TRBJ1-1
clone size: NA
D gene: NA

CDR3 protein: CASSMYRESVGYTF
CDR3 DNA: TGTGCCAGTAGTATGTACAGGGAATCGGTTGGCTACACCTTC
V gene: TRBV19
J gene: TRBJ1-2
clone size: few
D gene: NA

CDR3 protein: CASSYSTPGSAYEQYF
CDR3 DNA: TGTGCCAGCAGTTACTCGACCCCCGGGAGCGCCTACGAGCAGTACTTC
V gene: TRBV6-5
J gene: TRBJ2-7
clone size: NA
D gene: NA

CDR3 protein: CASSLASSGNGEQYF
CDR3 DNA: TGTGCCAGCAGCTTAGCATCTAGCGGGAATGGCGAGCAGTACTTC
V gene: TRBV7-8
J gene: TRBJ2-7
clone size: NA
D gene: TRBD2

CDR3 protein: CASSPSRTSGSYEQYF
CDR3 DNA: TGTGCCAGCAGCCCTTCCAGGACTAGCGGGAGCTACGAGCAGTACTTC
V gene: TRBV7-3
J gene: TRBJ2-7
clone size: NA
D gene: TRBD2

CDR3 protein: CASSFSRESNNEQFF
CDR3 DNA: TGTGCCAGCAGCTTCTCGCGGGAATCGAACAATGAGCAGTTCTTC
V gene: TRBV7-3
J gene: TRBJ2-1
clone size: NA
D gene: NA

CDR3 protein: CASSQVGLAIMNEQFF
CDR3 DNA: TGTGCCAGCAGCCAGGTGGGACTAGCGATAATGAATGAGCAGTTCTTC
V gene: TRBV4-2
J gene: TRBJ2-1
clone size: NA
D gene: TRBD2

CDR3 protein: CASKRAGGEDTEAFF
CDR3 DNA: TGTGCCAGCAAAAGGGCAGGGGGCGAAGACACTGAAGCTTTCTTT
V gene: TRBV19
J gene: TRBJ1-1
clone size: NA
D gene: TRBD1

CDR3 protein: CASSPLVAGGRNSYNEQFF
CDR3 DNA: TGTGCCAGCAGTCCCCTGGTGGCGGGAGGCCGGAACTCCTACAATGAGCAGTTCTTC
V gene: TRBV28
J gene: TRBJ2-1
clone size: NA
D gene: TRBD2

CDR3 protein: CASSLYGVEQPQHF
CDR3 DNA: TGTGCCAGCAGCTTGTACGGGGTGGAACAGCCCCAGCATTTT
V gene: TRBV5-6
J gene: TRBJ1-5
clone size: NA
D gene: NA

CDR3 protein: CASSLRKTGNTIYF
CDR3 DNA: TGTGCCAGCAGTTTGAGGAAGACTGGAAACACCATATATTTT
V gene: TRBV6-5
J gene: TRBJ1-3
clone size: NA
D gene: NA

CDR3 protein: CASTEGRKYDEQFF
CDR3 DNA: TGTGCCAGCACCGAGGGACGGAAATACGATGAGCAGTTCTTC
V gene: TRBV27
J gene: TRBJ2-1
clone size: once
D gene: NA

CDR3 protein: CASSLARDGEAFF
CDR3 DNA: TGTGCCAGCAGCTTAGCGAGGGACGGTGAAGCTTTCTTT
V gene: TRBV11-3
J gene: TRBJ1-1
clone size: NA
D gene: NA

CDR3 protein: CASSIRIGGTETYEQYF
CDR3 DNA: TGTGCCAGTAGTATAAGGATCGGCGGGACAGAGACCTACGAGCAGTACTTC
V gene: TRBV19
J gene: TRBJ2-7
clone size: NA
D gene: NA

CDR3 protein: CASSGVQGAVGYTF
CDR3 DNA: TGTGCCAGCAGTGGGGTGCAGGGGGCTGTCGGCTACACCTTC
V gene: TRBV28
J gene: TRBJ1-2
clone size: NA
D gene: TRBD1

CDR3 protein: CASIPAGDNYNEQFF
CDR3 DNA: TGTGCCAGCATCCCTGCCGGGGACAACTACAATGAGCAGTTCTTC
V gene: TRBV28
J gene: TRBJ2-1
clone size: NA
D gene: NA